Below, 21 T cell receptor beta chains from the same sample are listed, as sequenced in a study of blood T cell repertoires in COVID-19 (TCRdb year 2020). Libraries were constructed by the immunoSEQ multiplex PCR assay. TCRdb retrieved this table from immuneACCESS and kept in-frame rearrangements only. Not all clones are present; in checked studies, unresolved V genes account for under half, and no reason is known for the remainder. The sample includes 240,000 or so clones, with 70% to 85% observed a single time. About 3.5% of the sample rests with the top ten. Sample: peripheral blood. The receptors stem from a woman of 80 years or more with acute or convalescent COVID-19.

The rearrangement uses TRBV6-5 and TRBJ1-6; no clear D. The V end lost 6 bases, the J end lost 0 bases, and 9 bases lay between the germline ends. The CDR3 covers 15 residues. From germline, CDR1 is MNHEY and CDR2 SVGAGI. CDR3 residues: CASRTDSSYNSPLHF. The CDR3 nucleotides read TGTGCCAGCAGAACCGATAGCTCCTATAATTCACCCCTCCACTTT.

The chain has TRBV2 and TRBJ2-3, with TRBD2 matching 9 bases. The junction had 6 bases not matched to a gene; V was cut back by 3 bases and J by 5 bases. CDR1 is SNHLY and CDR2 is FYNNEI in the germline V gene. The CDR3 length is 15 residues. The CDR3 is CASSDPGLAKDTQYF. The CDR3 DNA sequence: TGTGCCAGCAGTGATCCGGGACTAGCAAAAGATACGCAGTATTTT.

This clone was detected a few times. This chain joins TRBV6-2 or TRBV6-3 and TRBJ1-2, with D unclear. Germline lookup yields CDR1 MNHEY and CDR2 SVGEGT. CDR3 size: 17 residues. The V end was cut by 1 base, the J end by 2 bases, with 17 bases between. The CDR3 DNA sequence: TGTGCCAGCAGTTACTTAGGAGAGAACGAGAACAACTATGGCTACACCTTC. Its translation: CASSYLGENENNYGYTF.

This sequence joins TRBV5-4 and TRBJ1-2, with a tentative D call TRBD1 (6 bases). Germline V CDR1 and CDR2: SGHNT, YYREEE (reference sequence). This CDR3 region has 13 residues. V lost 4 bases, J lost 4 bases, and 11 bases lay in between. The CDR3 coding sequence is TGTGCCAGCAGCCCTGACAGGTCCTATGGCTACACCTTC. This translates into CASSPDRSYGYTF.

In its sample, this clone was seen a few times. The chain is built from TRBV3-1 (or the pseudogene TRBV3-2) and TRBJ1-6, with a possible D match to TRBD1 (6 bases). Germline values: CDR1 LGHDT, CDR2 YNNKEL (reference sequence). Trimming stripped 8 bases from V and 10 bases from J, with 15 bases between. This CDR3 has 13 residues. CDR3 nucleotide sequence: TGTGCCAGCGGGCTGACAGGTCCCTCACCCCTCCACTTT. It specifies CASGLTGPSPLHF.

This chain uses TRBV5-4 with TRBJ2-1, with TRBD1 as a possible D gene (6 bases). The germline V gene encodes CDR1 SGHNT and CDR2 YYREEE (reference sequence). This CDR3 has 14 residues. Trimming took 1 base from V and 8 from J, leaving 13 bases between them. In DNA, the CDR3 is TGTGCCAGCAGCTTGATACAGGGTGAGTATGAGCAGTTCTTC. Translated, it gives CASSLIQGEYEQFF.

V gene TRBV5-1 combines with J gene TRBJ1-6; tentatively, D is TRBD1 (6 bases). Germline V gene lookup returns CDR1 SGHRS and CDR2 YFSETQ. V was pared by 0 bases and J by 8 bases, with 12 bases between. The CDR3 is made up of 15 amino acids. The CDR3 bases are TGCGCCAGCAGCTTGGCGGGACACGGATATTCACCCCTCCACTTT. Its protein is CASSLAGHGYSPLHF.

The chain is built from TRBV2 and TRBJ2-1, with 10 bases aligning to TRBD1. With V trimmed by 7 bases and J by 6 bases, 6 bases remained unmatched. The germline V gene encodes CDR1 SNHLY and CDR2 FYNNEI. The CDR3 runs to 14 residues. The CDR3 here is CASKGQGLVNEQFF. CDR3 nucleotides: TGTGCCAGCAAGGGACAGGGGCTGGTCAATGAGCAGTTCTTC.

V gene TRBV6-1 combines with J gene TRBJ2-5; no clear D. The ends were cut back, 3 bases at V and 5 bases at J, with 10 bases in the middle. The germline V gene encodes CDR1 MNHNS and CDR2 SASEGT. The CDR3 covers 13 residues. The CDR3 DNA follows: TGTGCCAGCAGTGATTCATTAGCCGAGACCCAGTACTTC. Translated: CASSDSLAETQYF.

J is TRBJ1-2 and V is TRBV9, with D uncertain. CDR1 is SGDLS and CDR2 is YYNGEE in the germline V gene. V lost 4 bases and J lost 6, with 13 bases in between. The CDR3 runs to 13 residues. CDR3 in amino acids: CASSQSPQDGYTF. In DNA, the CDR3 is TGTGCCAGCAGCCAGTCTCCCCAGGATGGCTACACCTTC.

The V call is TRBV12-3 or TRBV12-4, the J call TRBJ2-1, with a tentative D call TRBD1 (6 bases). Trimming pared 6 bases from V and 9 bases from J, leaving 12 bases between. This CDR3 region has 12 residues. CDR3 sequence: CASRLQGSEQFF. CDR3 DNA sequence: TGTGCCAGCAGGTTACAGGGTTCTGAGCAGTTCTTC.

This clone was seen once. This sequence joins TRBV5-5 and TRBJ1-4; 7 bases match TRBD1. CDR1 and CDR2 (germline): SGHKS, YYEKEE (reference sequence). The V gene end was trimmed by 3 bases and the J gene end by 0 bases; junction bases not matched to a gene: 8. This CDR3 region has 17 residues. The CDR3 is CASSSSTGLATNEKLFF. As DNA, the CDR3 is TGTGCCAGCAGCTCGTCGACAGGGTTGGCAACTAATGAAAAACTGTTTTTT.

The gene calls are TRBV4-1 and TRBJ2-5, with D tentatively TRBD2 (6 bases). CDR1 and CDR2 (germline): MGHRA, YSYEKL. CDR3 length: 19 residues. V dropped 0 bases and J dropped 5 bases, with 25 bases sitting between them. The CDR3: CASSQDRGWGRSEEETQYF. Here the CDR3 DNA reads TGCGCCAGCAGCCAAGATAGGGGTTGGGGGAGGAGTGAAGAGGAGACCCAGTACTTC.

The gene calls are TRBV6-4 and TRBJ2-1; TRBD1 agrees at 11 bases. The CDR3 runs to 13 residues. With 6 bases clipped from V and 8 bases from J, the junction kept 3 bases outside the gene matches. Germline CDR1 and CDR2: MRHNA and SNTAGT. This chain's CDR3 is CASRGQGGHEQFF. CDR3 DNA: TGTGCCAGCAGGGGACAGGGGGGACATGAGCAGTTCTTC.

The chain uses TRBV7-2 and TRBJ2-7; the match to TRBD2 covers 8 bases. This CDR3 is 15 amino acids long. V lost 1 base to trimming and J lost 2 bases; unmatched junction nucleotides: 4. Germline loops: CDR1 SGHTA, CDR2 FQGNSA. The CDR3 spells CASSLVTGGTYEQYF. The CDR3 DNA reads TGTGCCAGCAGCTTAGTTACGGGGGGGACCTACGAGCAGTACTTC. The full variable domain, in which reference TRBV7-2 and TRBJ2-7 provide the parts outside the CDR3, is GAGVSQSPSNKVTEKGKDVELRCDPISGHTALYWYRQSLGQGLEFLIYFQGNSAPDKSGLPSDRFSAERTGGSVSTLTIQRTQQEDSAVYLCASSLVTGGTYEQYFGPGTRLTVT.

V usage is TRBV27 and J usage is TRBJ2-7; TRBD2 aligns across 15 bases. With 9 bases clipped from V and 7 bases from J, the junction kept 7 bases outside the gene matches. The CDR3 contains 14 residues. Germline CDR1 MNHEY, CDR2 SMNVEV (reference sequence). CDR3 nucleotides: TGTGCCAGTTCACGGACTAGCGGGAGGGTGGAGCAGTACTTC. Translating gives CASSRTSGRVEQYF.

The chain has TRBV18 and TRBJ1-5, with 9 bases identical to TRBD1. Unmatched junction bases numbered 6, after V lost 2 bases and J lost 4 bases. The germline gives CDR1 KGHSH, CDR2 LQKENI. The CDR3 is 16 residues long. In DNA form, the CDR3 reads TGTGCCAGCTCACCAATAGGGACAGGGACTAATCAGCCCCAGCATTTT. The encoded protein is CASSPIGTGTNQPQHF.

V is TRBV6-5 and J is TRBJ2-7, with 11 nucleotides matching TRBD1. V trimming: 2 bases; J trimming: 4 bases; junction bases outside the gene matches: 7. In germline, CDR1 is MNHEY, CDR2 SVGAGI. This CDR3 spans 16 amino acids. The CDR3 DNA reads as TGTGCCAGCAGTTACCAAAGGACAGGGGGCTATTACGAGCAGTACTTC. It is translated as CASSYQRTGGYYEQYF.

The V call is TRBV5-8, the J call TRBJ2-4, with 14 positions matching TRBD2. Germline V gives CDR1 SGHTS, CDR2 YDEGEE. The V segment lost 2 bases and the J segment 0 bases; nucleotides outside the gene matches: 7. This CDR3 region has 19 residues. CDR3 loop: CASSFRTSGGNLAKNIQYF. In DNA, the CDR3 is TGTGCCAGCAGCTTCCGGACTAGCGGGGGGAATCTAGCCAAAAACATTCAGTACTTC.

CDR3 DNA sequence: TGTGCCAGCAGTGCCACCGGGACAGGGCCTGATAAGGCTTTCTTT. Translated, it gives CASSATGTGPDKAFF. The V gene is TRBV2, the J gene TRBJ1-1, with TRBD1 matching over 9 bases. The CDR3 contains 15 residues. Germline-derived CDR1 and CDR2 are SNHLY and FYNNEI. V lost 4 bases and J lost 11; bases outside the gene matches: 14.

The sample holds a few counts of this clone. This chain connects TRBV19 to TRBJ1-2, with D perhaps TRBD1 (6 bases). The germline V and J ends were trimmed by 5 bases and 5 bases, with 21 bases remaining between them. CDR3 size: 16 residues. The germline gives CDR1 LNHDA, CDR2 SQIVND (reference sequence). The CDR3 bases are TGTGCCAGTAGTTCTCCGGGACACCCAATGGATTATGGCTACACCTTC. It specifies CASSSPGHPMDYGYTF.